This is a list of T cell receptor beta chains from one sample in a study of blood T cell repertoires in COVID-19. Only in-frame clones appear in the TCRdb table, and some are missing; sequencing was by immunoSEQ multiplex PCR. The sample gives 250,000 to 300,000 clones, over 80% of which show up once; roughly 4.6% is in the top ten. The specimen sequenced was peripheral blood. These receptors came from a man between 60 and 70 years old who had recovered from COVID-19. CDR3s include the opening cysteine and the closing phenylalanine or tryptophan. Rows may omit the clone size; those that give it use once, few, many or a size class.

clone size	V gene	J gene	CDR3 protein
many	TRBV7-2	TRBJ1-5	CASSLGQVMGPQHF
NA	TRBV12-3/TRBV12-4	TRBJ1-3	CASSSQGEAIYF
NA	TRBV2	TRBJ2-2	CASSEQGTGELFF
NA	TRBV5-4	TRBJ2-3	CASSSKSGLGGDTQYF
NA	TRBV3-1/TRBV3-2	TRBJ2-1	CASSPSGQTSSYNEQFF
once	TRBV27	TRBJ2-3	CASSFLSGGRDTQYF
NA	TRBV5-1	TRBJ2-1	CASSPNYRGQGIREQFF
NA	TRBV3-1/TRBV3-2	TRBJ1-5	CASSQDPPPKGQPQHF
NA	TRBV28	TRBJ2-1	CASRYTSGGSYNEQFF
NA	TRBV3-1/TRBV3-2	TRBJ2-2	CASSQRQITSGRGTGELFF
NA	TRBV27	TRBJ2-3	CASSLSFGTQYF
NA	TRBV5-5	TRBJ2-1	CASSLAGGASGRPKGNEQFF
NA	TRBV2	TRBJ2-4	CASSPSGIQYF
NA	TRBV5-1	TRBJ2-1	CASTRSGGRYNEQFF
NA	TRBV6-5	TRBJ1-1	CASSYRGAEAFF
NA	TRBV7-8	TRBJ2-5	CASRTTAGVRETQYF
NA	TRBV5-8	TRBJ1-4	CASSFRSGANEKLFF
NA	TRBV12-5	TRBJ2-3	CASGPGLAASGTQYF
few	TRBV4-1	TRBJ1-4	CASSQGSLGFLGANEKLFF
NA	TRBV5-1	TRBJ2-3	CASSLRQLTDTQYF
NA	TRBV15	TRBJ1-3	CATSRDRTGSGNTIYF
NA	TRBV11-3	TRBJ2-1	CASSDQLGGLGEQFF
NA	TRBV29-1	TRBJ1-1	CSVDQGVRNTEAFF
NA	TRBV7-2	TRBJ1-4	CASSFSSEKLFF
NA	TRBV4-2	TRBJ1-5	CASSQTGYNQPQHF
NA	TRBV3-1/TRBV3-2	TRBJ2-7	CASSQGGGEQYF
few	TRBV3-1/TRBV3-2	TRBJ1-1	CASSQGSLDRVSTEAFF
NA	TRBV5-1	TRBJ2-2	CASRLIRENTGELFF
NA	TRBV30	TRBJ2-7	CAWKVGPYEQYF
NA	TRBV29-1	TRBJ2-3	CSVGSAGTQYF
once	TRBV5-5	TRBJ2-2	CASSLVDRGRTGELFF